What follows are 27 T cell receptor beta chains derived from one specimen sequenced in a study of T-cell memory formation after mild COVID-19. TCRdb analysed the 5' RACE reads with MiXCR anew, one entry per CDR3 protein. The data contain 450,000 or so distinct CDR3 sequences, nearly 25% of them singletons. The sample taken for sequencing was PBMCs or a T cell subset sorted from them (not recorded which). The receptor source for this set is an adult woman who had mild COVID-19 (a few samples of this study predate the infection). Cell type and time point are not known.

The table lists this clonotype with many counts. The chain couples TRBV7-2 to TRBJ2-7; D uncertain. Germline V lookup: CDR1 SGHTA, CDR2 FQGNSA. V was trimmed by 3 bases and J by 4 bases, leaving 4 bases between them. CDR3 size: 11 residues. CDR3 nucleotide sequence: TGTGCCAGCAGCTTTCGTTACGAGCAGTACTTC. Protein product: CASSFRYEQYF.

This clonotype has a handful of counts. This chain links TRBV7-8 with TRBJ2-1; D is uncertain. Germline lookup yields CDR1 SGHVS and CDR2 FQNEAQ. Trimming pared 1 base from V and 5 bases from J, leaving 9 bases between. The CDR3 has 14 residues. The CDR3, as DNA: TGTGCCAGCAGCTTAGTGTTCGGACACAATGAGCAGTTCTTC. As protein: CASSLVFGHNEQFF.

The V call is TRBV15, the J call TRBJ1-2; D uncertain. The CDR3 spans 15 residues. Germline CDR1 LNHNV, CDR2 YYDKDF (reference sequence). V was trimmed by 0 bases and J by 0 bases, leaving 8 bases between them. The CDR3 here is CATSRDRSTNYGYTF. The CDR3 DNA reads TGTGCCACCAGCAGAGACAGGAGTACTAACTATGGCTACACCTTC.

The CDR3 is CASRIAGSSYNEQFF. The CDR3 nucleotides are TGTGCCAGCAGGATAGCGGGAAGCTCCTACAATGAGCAGTTCTTC. The chain employs TRBV11-2 and TRBJ2-1, with 8 bases that match TRBD2. With 6 bases clipped from V and 0 bases from J, the junction kept 4 bases outside the gene matches. The germline gives CDR1 SGHAT, CDR2 FQNNGV. This CDR3 comprises 15 residues.

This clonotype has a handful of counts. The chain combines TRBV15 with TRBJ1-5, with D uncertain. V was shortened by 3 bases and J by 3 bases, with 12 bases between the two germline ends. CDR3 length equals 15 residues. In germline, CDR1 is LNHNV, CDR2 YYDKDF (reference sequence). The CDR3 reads CATSRTGEVNQPQHF. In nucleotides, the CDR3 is TGTGCCACCAGCAGGACCGGGGAAGTCAATCAGCCCCAGCATTTT.

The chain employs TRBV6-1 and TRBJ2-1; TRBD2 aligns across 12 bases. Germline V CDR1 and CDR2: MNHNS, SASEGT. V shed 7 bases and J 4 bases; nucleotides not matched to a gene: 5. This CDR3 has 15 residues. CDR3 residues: CASKTSGGAYNEQFF. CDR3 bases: TGTGCCAGCAAGACTAGCGGGGGAGCATACAATGAGCAGTTCTTC.

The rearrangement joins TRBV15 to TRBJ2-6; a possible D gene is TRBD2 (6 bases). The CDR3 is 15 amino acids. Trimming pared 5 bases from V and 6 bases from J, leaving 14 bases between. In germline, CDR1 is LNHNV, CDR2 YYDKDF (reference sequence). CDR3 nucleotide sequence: TGTGCCACCAGCGGAGGGGAGAATGTGGCCAACGTCCTGACTTTC. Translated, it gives CATSGGENVANVLTF.

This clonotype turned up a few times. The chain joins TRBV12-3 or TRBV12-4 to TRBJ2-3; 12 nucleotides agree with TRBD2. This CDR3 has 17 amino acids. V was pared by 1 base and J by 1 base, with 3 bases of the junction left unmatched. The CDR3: CASSLVLAGGRTDTQYF. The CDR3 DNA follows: TGTGCCAGCAGTTTAGTACTAGCGGGGGGCCGCACAGATACGCAGTATTTT.

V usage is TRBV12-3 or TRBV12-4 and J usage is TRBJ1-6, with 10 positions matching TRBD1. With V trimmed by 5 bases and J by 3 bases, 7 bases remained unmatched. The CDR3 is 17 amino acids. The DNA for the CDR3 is TGTGCCAGCAGTCCGGGACAGGGGACACTCTATAATTCACCCCTCCACTTT. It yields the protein CASSPGQGTLYNSPLHF.

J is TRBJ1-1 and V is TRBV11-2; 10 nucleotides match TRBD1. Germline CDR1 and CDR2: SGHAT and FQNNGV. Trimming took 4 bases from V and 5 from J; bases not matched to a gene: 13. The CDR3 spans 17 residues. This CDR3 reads CASSYRLTGGAGTEAFF. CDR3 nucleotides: TGTGCCAGCAGCTACCGATTGACAGGGGGCGCAGGGACTGAAGCTTTCTTT.

The CDR3 sequence: CASSQVGGWGTGELFF. CDR3 nucleotides: TGCGCCAGCAGCCAAGTTGGGGGTTGGGGCACCGGGGAGCTGTTTTTT. J is TRBJ2-2 and V is TRBV4-1, with D possibly being TRBD1 or TRBD2 (5 bases each). In germline, CDR1 is MGHRA, CDR2 YSYEKL. The CDR3 covers 16 residues. The V and J ends lost 1 base and 4 bases respectively, with 13 bases between them.

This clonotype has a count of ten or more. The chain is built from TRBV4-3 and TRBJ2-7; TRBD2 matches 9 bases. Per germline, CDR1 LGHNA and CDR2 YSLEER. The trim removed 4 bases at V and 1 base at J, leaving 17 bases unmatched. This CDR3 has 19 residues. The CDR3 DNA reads TGCGCCAGCAGCCGAAGAACCCCGAATCATAGCGGGAGTTCCTACGAGCAGTACTTC. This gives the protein CASSRRTPNHSGSSYEQYF.

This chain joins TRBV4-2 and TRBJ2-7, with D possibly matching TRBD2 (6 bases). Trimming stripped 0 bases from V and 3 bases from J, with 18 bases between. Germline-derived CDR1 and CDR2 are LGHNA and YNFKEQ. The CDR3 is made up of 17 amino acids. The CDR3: CASSQDLGRGRFYEQYF. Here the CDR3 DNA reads TGTGCCAGCAGCCAAGATCTTGGGCGGGGCCGATTCTACGAGCAGTACTTC.

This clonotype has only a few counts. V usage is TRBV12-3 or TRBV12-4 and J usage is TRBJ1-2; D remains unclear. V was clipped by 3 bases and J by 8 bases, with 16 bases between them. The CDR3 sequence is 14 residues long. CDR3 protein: CASSFAASPRGYTF. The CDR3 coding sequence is TGTGCCAGCAGTTTTGCGGCTTCCCCCAGAGGCTACACCTTC.

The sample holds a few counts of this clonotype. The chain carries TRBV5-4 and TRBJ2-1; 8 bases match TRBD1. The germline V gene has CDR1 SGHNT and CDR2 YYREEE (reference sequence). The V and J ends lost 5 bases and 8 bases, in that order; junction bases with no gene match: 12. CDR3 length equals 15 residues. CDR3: CASRTRRTGLDEQFF. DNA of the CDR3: TGTGCCAGCAGGACGAGGAGGACAGGGCTGGATGAGCAGTTCTTC.

The CDR3, as DNA: TGCAGTGCTATTTCGCGGGGGGCGGTGAACAATGAGCAGTTCTTC. This translates into CSAISRGAVNNEQFF. The V call is TRBV20-1, the J call TRBJ2-1; 8 nucleotides match TRBD2. V trimming: 4 bases; J trimming: 5 bases; junction bases outside the gene matches: 10. The CDR3 totals 15 residues. Germline CDR1 is DFQATT and CDR2 is SNEGSKA (reference sequence).

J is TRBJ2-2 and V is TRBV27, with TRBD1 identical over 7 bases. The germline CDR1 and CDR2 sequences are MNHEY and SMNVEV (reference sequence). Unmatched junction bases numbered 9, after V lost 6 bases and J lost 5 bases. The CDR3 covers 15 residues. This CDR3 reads CASRPDRVGTGELFF. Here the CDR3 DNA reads TGTGCCAGCAGACCTGACAGGGTCGGGACCGGGGAGCTGTTTTTT.

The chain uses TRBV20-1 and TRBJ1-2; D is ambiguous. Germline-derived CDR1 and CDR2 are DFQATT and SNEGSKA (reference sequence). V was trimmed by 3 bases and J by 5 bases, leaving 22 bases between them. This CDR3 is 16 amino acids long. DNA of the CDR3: TGCAGTGCTAGGGTTGGCCCGGGGTCGGACTTTTATGGCTACACCTTC. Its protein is CSARVGPGSDFYGYTF.

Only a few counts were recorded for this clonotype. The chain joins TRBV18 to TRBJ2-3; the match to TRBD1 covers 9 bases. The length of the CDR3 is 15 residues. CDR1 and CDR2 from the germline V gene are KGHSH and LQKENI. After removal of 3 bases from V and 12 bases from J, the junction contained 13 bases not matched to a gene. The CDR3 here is CASSPKDRGRVYQYF. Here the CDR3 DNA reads TGTGCCAGCTCACCGAAGGACAGGGGACGGGTGTACCAGTATTTT.

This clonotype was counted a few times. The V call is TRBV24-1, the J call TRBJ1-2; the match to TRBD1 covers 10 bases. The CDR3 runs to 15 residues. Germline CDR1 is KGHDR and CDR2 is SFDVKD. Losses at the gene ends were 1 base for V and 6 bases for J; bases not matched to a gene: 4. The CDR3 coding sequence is TGTGCCACCAGTGATTTAGGGACAGGGGCGAATGGCTACACCTTC. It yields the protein CATSDLGTGANGYTF.

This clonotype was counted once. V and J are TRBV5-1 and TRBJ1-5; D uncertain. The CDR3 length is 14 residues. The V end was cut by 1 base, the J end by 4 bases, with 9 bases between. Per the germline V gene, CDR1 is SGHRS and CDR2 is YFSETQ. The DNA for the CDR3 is TGCGCCAGCAGCTTGTCCCCAGGTAATCAGCCCCAGCATTTT. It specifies CASSLSPGNQPQHF.

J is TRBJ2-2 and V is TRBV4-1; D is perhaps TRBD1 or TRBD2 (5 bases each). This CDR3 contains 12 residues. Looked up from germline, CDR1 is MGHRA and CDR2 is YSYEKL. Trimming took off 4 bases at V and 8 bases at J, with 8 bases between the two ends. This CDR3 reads CASSRGWGELFF. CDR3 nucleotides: TGCGCCAGCAGCCGGGGGTGGGGGGAGCTGTTTTTT.

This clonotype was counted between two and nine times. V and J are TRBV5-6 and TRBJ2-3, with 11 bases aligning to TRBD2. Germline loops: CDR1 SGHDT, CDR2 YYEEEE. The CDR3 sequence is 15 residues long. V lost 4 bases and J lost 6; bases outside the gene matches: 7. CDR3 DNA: TGTGCCAGCAGCCAGGGAGTAGCGGGGGGGGATACGCAGTATTTT. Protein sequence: CASSQGVAGGDTQYF.

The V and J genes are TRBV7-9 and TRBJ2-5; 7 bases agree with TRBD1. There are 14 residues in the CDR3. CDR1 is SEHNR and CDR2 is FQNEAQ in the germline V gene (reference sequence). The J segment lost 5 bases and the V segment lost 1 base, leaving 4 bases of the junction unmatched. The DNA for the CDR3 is TGTGCCAGCAGCTTAGTTCCCAGGGGGGAGACCCAGTACTTC. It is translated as CASSLVPRGETQYF.

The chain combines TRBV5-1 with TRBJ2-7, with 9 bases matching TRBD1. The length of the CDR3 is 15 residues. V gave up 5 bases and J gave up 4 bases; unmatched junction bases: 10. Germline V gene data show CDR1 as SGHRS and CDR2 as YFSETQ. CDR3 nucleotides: TGCGCCAGCAGGGTGTCCCACAGGGGGCTGTACGAGCAGTACTTC. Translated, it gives CASRVSHRGLYEQYF.

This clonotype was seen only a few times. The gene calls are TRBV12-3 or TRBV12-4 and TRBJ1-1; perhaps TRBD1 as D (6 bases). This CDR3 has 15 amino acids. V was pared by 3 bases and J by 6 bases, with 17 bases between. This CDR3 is CASSFSFGGLSEAFF. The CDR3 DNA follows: TGTGCCAGCAGTTTTTCTTTTGGGGGCTTATCTGAAGCTTTCTTT.

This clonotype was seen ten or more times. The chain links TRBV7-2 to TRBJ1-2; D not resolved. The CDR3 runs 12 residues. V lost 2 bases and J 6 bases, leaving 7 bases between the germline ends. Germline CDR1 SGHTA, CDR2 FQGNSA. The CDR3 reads CASSLFSDGYTF. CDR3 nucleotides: TGTGCCAGCAGCTTATTTTCCGATGGCTACACCTTC.